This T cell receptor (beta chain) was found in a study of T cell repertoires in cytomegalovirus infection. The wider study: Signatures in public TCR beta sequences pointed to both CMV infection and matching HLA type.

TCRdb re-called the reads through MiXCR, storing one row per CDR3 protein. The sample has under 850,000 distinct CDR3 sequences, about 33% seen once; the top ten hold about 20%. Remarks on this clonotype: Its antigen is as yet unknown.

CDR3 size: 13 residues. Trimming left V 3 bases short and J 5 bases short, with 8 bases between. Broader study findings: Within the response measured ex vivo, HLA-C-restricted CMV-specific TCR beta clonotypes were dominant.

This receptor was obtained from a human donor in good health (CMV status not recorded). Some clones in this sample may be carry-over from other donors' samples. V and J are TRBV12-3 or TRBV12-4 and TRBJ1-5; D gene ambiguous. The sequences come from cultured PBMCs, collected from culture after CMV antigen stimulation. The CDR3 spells CASSFRVYQPQHF. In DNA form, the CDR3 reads TGTGCCAGCAGTTTTCGGGTCTATCAGCCCCAGCATTTT.